These T cell receptor beta chains were read from a single sample in a study of coeliac disease. This table comes from immunoSEQ multiplex PCR, and its TCRdb copy is limited to in-frame clones, with some not included. This sample has fewer than 7,000 clones, with 55% to 75% found just once. What was sequenced was lamina propria lymphocytes from the gut. Source of these receptors: a man between 25 and 39 years old with celiac disease. CDR3s include the opening cysteine and the closing phenylalanine or tryptophan. Fields, in order: V gene, clone size, J gene, CDR3 length, D gene, CDR3 DNA, CDR3 protein. A D gene is named only where the DNA matches it firmly. Where a row states a size, it is once, few, many or the class of an expanded clone; other rows omit it.

TRBV19,NA,TRBJ1-1,16,NA,TGTGCCAGTAGTATAGTTAGGAGGCCTATCCGAACTGAAGCTTTCTTT,CASSIVRRPIRTEAFF
TRBV11-2,NA,TRBJ2-5,14,TRBD2,TGTGCCAGCAGCTTGACTAGCGGGCAAGAGACCCAGTACTTC,CASSLTSGQETQYF
TRBV7-9,few,TRBJ2-2,19,NA,TGTGCCAGCAGCTTTTGGAGGGGGCGCATCGAAAGCAACACCGGGGAGCTGTTTTTT,CASSFWRGRIESNTGELFF
TRBV6-1,NA,TRBJ2-1,18,NA,TGTGCCAGCAGTGAAGCAGGGCAGGGGAGTAGGGGGTCGAGGGAGCAGTTCTTC,CASSEAGQGSRGSREQFF
TRBV9,NA,TRBJ2-5,17,NA,TGTGCCAGCAGCGTAGGGCTCTTGGGGGACTACCAAGAGACCCAGTACTTC,CASSVGLLGDYQETQYF
TRBV11-1,NA,TRBJ1-2,13,TRBD1,TGTGCCAGCAGCTGGGGACAGCGCTATGGCTACACCTTC,CASSWGQRYGYTF
TRBV10-3,few,TRBJ2-1,16,TRBD2,TGTGCCATCAGTGATCCGACTAGCGGGAGTTCTGGTGAGCAGTTCTTC,CAISDPTSGSSGEQFF
TRBV18,NA,TRBJ2-3,17,TRBD2,TGTGCCAGCTCACCTCGGACTAGCGGGGGGAGCACAGATACGCAGTATTTT,CASSPRTSGGSTDTQYF
TRBV7-8,NA,TRBJ2-3,16,TRBD1,TGTGCCAGCAGCAAATTCGGGACAGGGAGCACAGATACGCAGTATTTT,CASSKFGTGSTDTQYF
TRBV19,NA,TRBJ2-5,14,NA,TGTGCCAGTAGTAAAAACAGAAACCAAGAGACCCAGTACTTC,CASSKNRNQETQYF
TRBV7-6,NA,TRBJ2-1,16,TRBD2,TGTGCCAGCAGCTTAGAGGCTAGCGGGGGGAGGAATGAGCAGTTCTTC,CASSLEASGGRNEQFF
TRBV4-3,NA,TRBJ1-3,16,TRBD1,TGCGCCAGCAGCCAAGGGACAGGATTTACTGGAAACACCATATATTTT,CASSQGTGFTGNTIYF
TRBV27,once,TRBJ2-7,14,TRBD2,TGTGCCAGCAGTTTCGGGAGGGCCTTTGGCGAGCAGTACTTC,CASSFGRAFGEQYF
TRBV7-2,NA,TRBJ2-7,14,NA,TGTGCCAGCAGCTTAGCCCGGGAGCGCCACGAGCAGTACTTC,CASSLARERHEQYF
TRBV30,few,TRBJ1-4,14,NA,TGTGCCTGGAGTATCGGTGGAACTAATGAAAAACTGTTTTTT,CAWSIGGTNEKLFF
TRBV7-9,NA,TRBJ2-7,11,NA,TGTGCCAGCAGCAATAACTACGAGCAGTACTTC,CASSNNYEQYF
TRBV5-1,NA,TRBJ2-7,13,NA,TGCGCCAGCAGCTTGGAGCAGACTGGGGAGCAGTACTTC,CASSLEQTGEQYF
TRBV5-6,NA,TRBJ1-5,13,TRBD1,TGTGCCAGCAGCTTAGACAGGGCCTGGCCCCAGCATTTT,CASSLDRAWPQHF
TRBV6-5,NA,TRBJ2-7,15,NA,TGTGCCAGCGGCACTAGGGCGATGGCGGCCTACGAGCAGTACTTC,CASGTRAMAAYEQYF
TRBV2,NA,TRBJ2-2,14,TRBD2,TGTGCCAGCAAGCGGGAGGGCCTCACCGGGGAGCTGTTTTTT,CASKREGLTGELFF
TRBV23-1,NA,TRBJ2-7,13,NA,TGCGCCAGCAGTCCCCTCGGAGTCTACGAGCAGTACTTC,CASSPLGVYEQYF
TRBV2,few,TRBJ2-7,16,TRBD2,TGTGCCAGCAGTGAAAGCGCGGCGGGGGGTTACTACGAGCAGTACTTC,CASSESAAGGYYEQYF
TRBV9,NA,TRBJ2-1,15,TRBD1,TGTGCCAGCAGCGTAGAGGGGGCCCTCCATAGGGAGCAGTTCTTC,CASSVEGALHREQFF
TRBV7-3,NA,TRBJ2-5,16,TRBD1,TGTGCCAGCAGCTTAGCCGGGACAGGGAGGTCGGAGACCCAGTACTTC,CASSLAGTGRSETQYF
TRBV5-5,NA,TRBJ2-7,13,NA,TGTGCCAGCAGCTTACAACAGGGTTCCGAGCAGTACTTC,CASSLQQGSEQYF
TRBV29-1,NA,TRBJ2-7,15,TRBD2,TGCAGCGTTGAGGGACTAGCGGGGGGAGACTACGAGCAGTACTTC,CSVEGLAGGDYEQYF
TRBV30,few,TRBJ2-7,12,NA,TGTGCCTGGGGCAGGCTCTCCTACGAGCAGTACTTC,CAWGRLSYEQYF
TRBV6-1,NA,TRBJ2-7,14,NA,TGTGCCAGCAGGGAGGAGATGAAGTCCTACGAGCAGTACTTC,CASREEMKSYEQYF
TRBV28,few,TRBJ2-2,15,TRBD2,TGTGCCAGCAGATCAGCGGGGGGAAACACCGGGGAGCTGTTTTTT,CASRSAGGNTGELFF
TRBV6-1,NA,TRBJ2-5,14,TRBD1,TGTGCCAGCAGTTATCAGGGGGCGCAGGAGACCCAGTACTTC,CASSYQGAQETQYF
TRBV5-1,NA,TRBJ2-3,13,TRBD1,TGCGCCAGCACCGGGACAGGCACAGATACGCAGTATTTT,CASTGTGTDTQYF
TRBV7-9,NA,TRBJ1-2,15,NA,TGTGCCAGCAGCTTAGACACAGGTTACGACTATGGCTACACCTTC,CASSLDTGYDYGYTF
TRBV7-9,NA,TRBJ1-4,14,TRBD1,TGTGCCACCCGAGGACAGGGAGGGACTGAAAAACTGTTTTTT,CATRGQGGTEKLFF
TRBV19,NA,TRBJ1-2,15,TRBD1,TGTGCCAGTAGTTTAAACTCCGGGACAGGCTGTGGCTACACCTTC,CASSLNSGTGCGYTF
TRBV7-3,NA,TRBJ2-3,16,NA,TGTGCCAGCAGCCTGAACCAGGGTGGGGGCACAGATACGCAGTATTTT,CASSLNQGGGTDTQYF
TRBV7-2,NA,TRBJ2-3,13,NA,TGTGCCAGCAGTCCGGACTGGACAGATACGCAGTATTTT,CASSPDWTDTQYF
TRBV10-1,few,TRBJ1-1,12,NA,TGCGCCAGCAGCCCCCCGGGATCCCCGGCTTTCTTT,CASSPPGSPAFF
TRBV5-1,NA,TRBJ2-3,15,NA,TGCGCCAGCAGCTTGCAGAGCGGTAGCACAGATACGCAGTATTTT,CASSLQSGSTDTQYF
TRBV28,NA,TRBJ2-7,15,NA,TGTGCCAGCACCTACTCAGGGGAGGGCTCCTACGAGCAGTACTTC,CASTYSGEGSYEQYF
TRBV6-5,NA,TRBJ2-5,12,NA,TGTGCCAGCAGTAGCCCGTCGGAGACCCAGTACTTC,CASSSPSETQYF
TRBV2,medium-sized,TRBJ2-3,15,TRBD2,TGTGCCAGCAGATTCGGCGGGAGTCATACAGATACGCAGTATTTT,CASRFGGSHTDTQYF
TRBV6-1,once,TRBJ2-5,16,TRBD2,TGTGCCAGCAGTGATGGATTAGCGGGGGGGTCAGAGACCCAGTACTTC,CASSDGLAGGSETQYF
TRBV9,few,TRBJ2-4,15,NA,TGTGCCAGCAGCGGGCAACAGGGTCTTGGAGACATTCAGTACTTC,CASSGQQGLGDIQYF
TRBV12-5,NA,TRBJ2-5,13,NA,TGTGCTAGTGCCCTGGACATTAAAGAGACCCAGTACTTC,CASALDIKETQYF
TRBV6-1,NA,TRBJ1-5,19,TRBD1,TGTGCCAGCAGTGAAGGGGGACAGGGAAAATGGGTTGGCAATCAGCCCCAGCATTTT,CASSEGGQGKWVGNQPQHF
TRBV5-6,NA,TRBJ2-1,13,TRBD1,TGTGCCAGCAGCTTGGAGGGGGCAAATGAGCAGTTCTTC,CASSLEGANEQFF
TRBV28,NA,TRBJ2-1,15,NA,TGTGCCAGCAGAGACGACTGGCCCTCCTACAATGAGCAGTTCTTC,CASRDDWPSYNEQFF
TRBV7-2,NA,TRBJ2-1,15,NA,TGTGCCAGCAGCCCTTTAGCGGTCTCCTACAATGAGCAGTTCTTC,CASSPLAVSYNEQFF
TRBV30,NA,TRBJ2-5,13,NA,TGTGCCTGGAACCGACTAGTCCAAGAGACCCAGTACTTC,CAWNRLVQETQYF
TRBV18,few,TRBJ1-2,13,NA,TGTGCCAGCTCACCCGATTCGGGTGGTGGCTACACCTTC,CASSPDSGGGYTF
TRBV5-6,few,TRBJ1-5,16,NA,TGTGCCAGCAGCCAGACAGGATTATATAGCAATCAGCCCCAGCATTTT,CASSQTGLYSNQPQHF
TRBV6-6,NA,TRBJ2-7,13,NA,TGTGCCAGCGGTAGACTCGAAGAAGGCGAGCAGTACTTC,CASGRLEEGEQYF
TRBV6-1,NA,TRBJ2-6,19,NA,TGTGCCAGCAGTGATAAAAAGAGGGACACCACCTCTGGGGCCAACGTCCTGACTTTC,CASSDKKRDTTSGANVLTF
TRBV7-6,NA,TRBJ2-7,14,NA,TGTGCCAGCAGCTTAGCACAGGGAACCTACGAGCAGTACTTC,CASSLAQGTYEQYF
TRBV5-4,NA,TRBJ1-2,12,NA,TGTGCCAGCAGCTTGGACACCTATGGCTACACCTTC,CASSLDTYGYTF
TRBV5-5,few,TRBJ2-3,17,NA,TGTGCCAGCAGCTTGGGAGCGTGGACTTACCTTGCGGATACGCAGTATTTT,CASSLGAWTYLADTQYF
TRBV5-4,NA,TRBJ2-1,14,TRBD2,TGTGCCAGCAGCTTTAGCGGGGGGGCGAATGAGCAGTTCTTC,CASSFSGGANEQFF